This T cell receptor beta chain was recovered during a study of OX40 agonist ivuxolimab in advanced cancers. Germline assignment: CDR1 SNHLY and CDR2 FYNNEI. The CDR3 spans 16 residues. The junction had 8 bases not matched to a gene; V was cut back by 4 bases and J by 4 bases. TCRdb keeps only in-frame clones here, not all; method: immunoSEQ multiplex PCR. The sample carries 90,000 to 120,000 clones, around nine tenths recorded once. The chain joins TRBV2 to TRBJ2-7; the match to TRBD2 covers 12 bases. The material was CD4+ or CD8+ T cells sorted from blood, obtained in a trial of the OX40 agonist ivuxolimab. The clonotype was recovered from an adult with an advanced solid tumor such as melanoma, head and neck, liver or kidney cancer. The CDR3 here is CASSALTSGSAYEQYF. CDR3 sequence (DNA): TGTGCCAGCAGTGCCTTGACTAGCGGGAGTGCATACGAGCAGTACTTC. Full variable domain (remainder filled in from reference TRBV2 and TRBJ2-7): EPEVTQTPSHQVTQMGQEVILRCVPISNHLYFYWYRQILGQKVEFLVSFYNNEISEKSEIFDDQFSVERPDGSNFTLKIRSTKLEDSAMYFCASSALTSGSAYEQYFGPGTRLTVT.